The clone carrying this TCR beta chain was detected a few times. The target antigen is unknown. Any gene name here is a mouse gene name. The CDR3 end falls 1 residue outside the read, so it is completed with the germline J gene. These data originate in a study of tissue T cells after allogeneic stem cell transplantation. Overall study findings and caveats: Motif-based clustering found tissue-specific repertoire signatures shared across patients, though few clones were shared. In patients and mice, blood and spleen missed much of tissue repertoire. Within patients, tissue anatomy strongly shaped TCR repertoire composition.

Sequencing of TCRbeta CDR3 at survey depth gave sequences and template counts. Sequenced by immunoSEQ multiplex PCR; TCRdb stores in-frame clones only, minus some. The table lists roughly 21,000 clones, 60% to 80% of them singletons. The junction had 10 bases not matched to a gene; V was cut back by 1 base and J by 6 bases. Germline V gene lookup returns CDR1 GFQATS and CDR2 STVNSAI. The CDR3 consists of 15 residues. The sequenced sample was blood. The V and J genes are TRBV20 and TRBJ2-7, with 9 bases identical to TRBD1. The sequence was obtained from a female BALB/c mouse in good health. For the strain, the MHC haplotype given is H2-d. Incomplete CDR3 DNA: TGTGGTGCTAGGGCCCCCCTCCGGGACAGGGTTGAACAGTAC. Amino acid sequence: CGARAPLRDRVEQY. The complete CDR3 protein is CGARAPLRDRVEQYF.